The sequence of this T cell receptor (beta chain) was determined in a study of T-cell memory formation after mild COVID-19. At the level of the study: Among the donors, TCR clusters were largely specific to each donor. Study observations and caveats: Pre-infection memory harbored some responding clones, suggesting cross-reactive memory joined.

The germline V gene has CDR1 SGHDT and CDR2 YYEEEE. The germline V and J ends were trimmed by 2 bases and 4 bases, with 6 bases remaining between them. The CDR3 has 13 amino acids. Many counts were recorded for this clonotype. Its antigen is still unknown. In TCRdb, the 5' RACE reads were re-called with MiXCR into one record per CDR3 protein. The table lists about 190,000 distinct CDR3 sequences, roughly a fifth of them singletons. This chain uses TRBV5-6 with TRBJ2-2; D is possibly TRBD1 (5 bases). Sequencing input: PBMCs or a T cell subset sorted from them (not recorded which). This clonotype was sampled from an adult woman who had mild COVID-19 (a few samples of this study predate the infection). Cell type and time point are not known. The CDR3 DNA reads as TGTGCCAGCAGCTTAGACAGCACCGGGGAGCTGTTTTTT. Encoded protein: CASSLDSTGELFF.